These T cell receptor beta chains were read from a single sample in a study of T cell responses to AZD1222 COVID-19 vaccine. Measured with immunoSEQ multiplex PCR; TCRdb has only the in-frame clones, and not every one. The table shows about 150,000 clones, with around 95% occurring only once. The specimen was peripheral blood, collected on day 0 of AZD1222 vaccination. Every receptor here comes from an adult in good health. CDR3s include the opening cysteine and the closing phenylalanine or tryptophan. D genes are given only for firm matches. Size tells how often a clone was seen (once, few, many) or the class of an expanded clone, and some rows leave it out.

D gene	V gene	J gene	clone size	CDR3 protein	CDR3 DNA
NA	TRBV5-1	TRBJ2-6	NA	CASSPEGTVTSGANVLTF	TGCGCCAGCAGCCCGGAGGGGACAGTAACCTCTGGGGCCAACGTCCTGACTTTC
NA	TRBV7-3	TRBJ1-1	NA	CASSDGKNTEAFF	TGTGCCAGCAGCGACGGTAAGAACACTGAAGCTTTCTTT
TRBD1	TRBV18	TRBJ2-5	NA	CASSPYKDRAETQYF	TGTGCCAGCTCACCATATAAGGACAGGGCGGAGACCCAGTACTTC
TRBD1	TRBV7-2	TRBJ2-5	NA	CASSLSTGMGETQYF	TGTGCCAGCAGCTTGTCGACAGGGATGGGAGAGACCCAGTACTTC
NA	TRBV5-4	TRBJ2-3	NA	CASKIRSTDTQYF	TGTGCCAGCAAAATCAGAAGCACAGATACGCAGTATTTT
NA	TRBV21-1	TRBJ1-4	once	CASSKALHANPGSVNEKLFF	TGTGCCAGCAGCAAAGCGCTCCACGCGAATCCGGGTAGTGTTAATGAAAAACTGTTTTTT
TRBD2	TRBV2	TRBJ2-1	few	CASAPPGLLPNEQFF	TGTGCCAGCGCCCCCCCGGGACTACTCCCCAATGAGCAGTTCTTC
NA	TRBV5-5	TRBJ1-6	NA	CASSWTQKDSPLHF	TGTGCCAGCAGCTGGACTCAAAAGGATTCACCCCTCCACTTT
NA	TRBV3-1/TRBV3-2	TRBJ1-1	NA	CASSPNHRDKAFF	TGTGCCAGCAGCCCAAACCACAGGGATAAAGCTTTCTTT
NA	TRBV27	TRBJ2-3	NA	CASSQVLGPDTQYF	TGTGCCAGCTCTCAGGTGTTGGGGCCAGATACGCAGTATTTT
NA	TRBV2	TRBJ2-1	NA	CASSDNGPSYNEQFF	TGTGCCAGCAGTGATAACGGGCCTTCCTACAATGAGCAGTTCTTC
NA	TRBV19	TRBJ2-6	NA	CASSGSGANVLTF	TGTGCCAGTAGCGGGTCTGGGGCCAACGTCCTGACTTTC
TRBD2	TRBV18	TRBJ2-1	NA	CASSPSSGGAGNEQFF	TGTGCCAGCTCACCTTCTAGCGGGGGGGCCGGCAATGAGCAGTTCTTC
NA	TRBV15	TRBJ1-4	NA	CATSREGTLRSEKLFF	TGTGCCACCAGCAGGGAAGGGACACTTAGAAGTGAAAAACTGTTTTTT
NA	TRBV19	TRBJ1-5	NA	CASSISGYQPQHF	TGTGCCAGTAGTATCTCAGGGTATCAGCCCCAGCATTTT
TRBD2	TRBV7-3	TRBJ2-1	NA	CASSLMWGQQIPPLGTSGTFF	TGTGCCAGCAGCTTAATGTGGGGACAGCAAATTCCCCCACTCGGGACTAGCGGGACCTTCTTC
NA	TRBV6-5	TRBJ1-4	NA	CASRVGTGNKLFF	TGTGCCAGCAGGGTCGGAACAGGGAACAAACTGTTTTTT
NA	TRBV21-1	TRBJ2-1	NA	CASSKGPGLVILPPYNEQFF	TGTGCCAGCAGCAAAGGACCGGGACTAGTAATTTTACCGCCCTACAATGAGCAGTTCTTC
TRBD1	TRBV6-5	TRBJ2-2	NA	CASSRDSLLTGELFF	TGTGCCAGCAGCCGGGACAGTCTACTGACCGGGGAGCTGTTTTTT
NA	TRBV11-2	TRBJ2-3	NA	CASGSTGATDTQYF	TGTGCCAGCGGCTCTACCGGGGCCACAGATACGCAGTATTTT
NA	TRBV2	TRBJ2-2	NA	CASSVGFRVTGELFF	TGTGCCAGCAGTGTGGGTTTCAGGGTCACCGGGGAGCTGTTTTTT
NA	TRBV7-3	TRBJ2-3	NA	CASSLGLRGSTDTQYF	TGTGCCAGCAGCTTAGGTCTGCGGGGAAGCACAGATACGCAGTATTTT
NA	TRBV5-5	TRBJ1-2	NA	CASSLMGGGGYTF	TGTGCCAGCAGCTTGATGGGTGGAGGTGGCTACACCTTC
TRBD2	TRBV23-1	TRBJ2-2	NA	CASSHRTSGGPNTGELFF	TGCGCCAGCAGTCACCGGACTAGCGGGGGGCCCAACACCGGGGAGCTGTTTTTT
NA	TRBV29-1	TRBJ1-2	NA	CSVSRGDGNYGYTF	TGCAGCGTTTCCCGCGGGGACGGGAACTATGGCTACACCTTC
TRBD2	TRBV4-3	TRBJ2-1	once	CASSQDWGLLTYNEQFF	TGCGCCAGCAGCCAAGATTGGGGACTACTGACATACAATGAGCAGTTCTTC
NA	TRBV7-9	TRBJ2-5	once	CASSTDGKETQYF	TGTGCCAGCAGCACCGACGGTAAAGAGACCCAGTACTTC
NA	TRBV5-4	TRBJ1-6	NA	CASSPSGFAYNSPLHF	TGTGCCAGCAGTCCTTCGGGTTTCGCCTATAATTCACCCCTCCACTTT
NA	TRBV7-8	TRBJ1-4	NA	CASSLAGNEKLFF	TGTGCCAGCAGCTTAGCAGGGAACGAAAAACTGTTTTTT
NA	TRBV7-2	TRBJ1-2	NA	CASSESSRYGYTF	TGTGCCAGCAGCGAGAGTAGCCGCTATGGCTACACCTTC
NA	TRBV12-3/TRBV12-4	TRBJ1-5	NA	CASSLWSRQPQHF	TGTGCCAGCAGTTTATGGTCGCGTCAGCCCCAGCATTTT
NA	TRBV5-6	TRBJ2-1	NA	CASSLWGAYNEQFF	TGTGCCAGCAGCTTGTGGGGCGCCTACAATGAGCAGTTCTTC
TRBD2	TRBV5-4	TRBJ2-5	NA	CASSPAGQETQYF	TGTGCCAGCAGCCCAGCGGGGCAAGAGACCCAGTACTTC
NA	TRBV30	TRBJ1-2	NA	CAWSVLFRGQGGGYTF	TGTGCCTGGAGTGTACTGTTTCGGGGGCAAGGAGGAGGCTACACCTTC
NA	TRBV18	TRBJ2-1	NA	CASSPGTRYNEQFF	TGTGCCAGCTCACCAGGTACCCGATACAATGAGCAGTTCTTC
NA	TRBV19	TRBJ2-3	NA	CASSSGNPDTQYF	TGTGCCAGTAGTTCCGGGAACCCAGATACGCAGTATTTT
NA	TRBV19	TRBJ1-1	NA	CASKVNMNTEAFF	TGTGCCAGTAAGGTAAACATGAACACTGAAGCTTTCTTT
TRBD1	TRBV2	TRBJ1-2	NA	CASPTGWRTGKPYIYGYTF	TGTGCCAGCCCGACCGGATGGAGGACAGGGAAACCTTATATCTATGGCTACACCTTC
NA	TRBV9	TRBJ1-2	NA	CASSKDYGYTF	TGTGCCAGCAGCAAAGACTATGGCTACACCTTC
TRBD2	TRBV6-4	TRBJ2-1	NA	CASARTSGNNEQFF	TGTGCCAGCGCCCGGACTAGCGGGAACAATGAGCAGTTCTTC
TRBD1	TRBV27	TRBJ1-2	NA	CASSRDRPGNYGYTF	TGTGCCAGCAGTCGGGACAGACCCGGAAACTATGGCTACACCTTC
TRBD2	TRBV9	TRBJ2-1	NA	CASSVSGLAGEDEQFF	TGTGCCAGCAGCGTATCTGGACTAGCGGGAGAAGATGAGCAGTTCTTC
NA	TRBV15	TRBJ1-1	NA	CATSTGNTEAFF	TGTGCCACCAGCACAGGGAACACTGAAGCTTTCTTT
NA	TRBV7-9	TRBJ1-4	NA	CASSLGQGRTNEKLFF	TGTGCCAGCAGCTTAGGACAAGGAAGAACTAATGAAAAACTGTTTTTT